This TCR beta chain was documented in a study of tumor-infiltrating lymphocytes in primary liver carcinoma. Study in general: Tumors measured 4.2 to 10 cm and were stage T1-T3 N0M0. Per sample, productive TCRbeta reads numbered roughly 3.5 to 7.13 million, similar across tissue types.

Joint extraction of RNA and DNA used roughly 20-33 mg of bulk tissue that was unsorted. The researchers produced TCR beta cDNA from roughly 550 ng total RNA with a constant-region primer. Three nested multiplex PCR rounds, a slightly modified ARM-PCR, produced the libraries for TCR beta. The study ran its first two PCR rounds for roughly 10 cycles each, using TRBV1-TRBV30 forward primers and a C-beta reverse primer. Each CDR3 protein is one row after TCRdb ran MiXCR on the multiplex PCR reads. Found here are 95,000 to 150,000 distinct CDR3 sequences, 60% to 70% of them singletons; the top ten hold approximately 9.9%. General study points: Blood had a significantly lower top-250-clone fraction than tumors did (p = 0.039). The study found only about 8-25% of top clones in all five tumor regions.

The CDR3 runs to 17 residues. Germline loops: CDR1 SGHNT, CDR2 YENEEA. To note about this clonotype: As yet, its antigen is unknown. At one of its ends the junction is not consistent with the germline gene, which may arise from a read error.

V and J are TRBV11-3 and TRBJ2-1; TRBD2 agrees at 8 bases. Sequencing was done on a sample of liver tumor tissue from sampling region 1. The sample's subset: tumor region T1, superior pole. The receptor's source is a woman aged 60-75 years with primary liver carcinoma and hepatitis B virus infection. The CDR3 here is CTSSSRGARTMGNEQFF. The CDR3 coding sequence is TGTACCAGCAGCTCGCGGGGGGCGCGGACCATGGGCAATGAACAGTTCTTC.